This T cell receptor (beta chain) was documented in a study of shared clonotypes between healthy human individuals. Study-level findings and limits: Naive subsets, compared against memory subsets, generally had larger estimated richness values.

For sorted subsets, approximately 180 ng DNA per replicate equaled approximately 32,000 T cell genomes. In the study's own analysis: Filtering differed since immunoSEQ provided only junctions, with no quality scores. TCRdb's table, derived via immunoSEQ multiplex PCR, lists solely in-frame clones and lacks some. V, J and clone size were drawn from that table, and D and trimming were deduced from the DNA. Among millions of clones listed, roughly 91% were seen once. As to this clone: Its cognate antigen is unknown. This specimen includes other DNA sequences encoding the same CDR3.

The V gene's germline CDR1 is MNHEY and CDR2 SMNVEV (reference sequence). Trimming pared 2 bases from V and 1 base from J, leaving 8 bases between. The CDR3 has 14 residues. The naive CD8 fraction comprised CD45RO-negative cells positively selected for CCR7 and excluded terminally differentiated effector memory CD45RA+ cells. Sequencing was carried out using naive CD8+ T cells from PBMCs. The chain employs TRBV27 and TRBJ1-1; the D gene is possibly TRBD1 (5 bases). The clonotype originates from a man aged 18-30 years in good health. Some clones in this sample may be carry-over from other donors' samples. Here the CDR3 reads CASSLGGGNTEAFF. As DNA, the CDR3 is TGTGCCAGCAGTTTAGGTGGGGGGAACACTGAAGCTTTCTTT.